This T cell receptor beta chain was retrieved from a study of beta chain features in type 1 diabetes. Turning to the study itself: Sorted cell examination encompassed under 130 million cells across all samples.

Germline loops: CDR1 MNHEY, CDR2 SVGAGI. Trimming pared 4 bases from V and 8 bases from J, leaving 13 bases between. The CDR3 loop spans 13 amino acids. Study results and caveats: A definitive answer on HLA type influencing TCRB rearrangement was not reached here. Shortening of TCRB CDR3s, moderate but significant, appeared in all four CD4+ subsets of Type 1 diabetes patients. A possible short-template PCR bias applies equally to patients and controls. Cells carrying high TCR expression could end up over-represented when cDNA is sequenced.

The sequenced template was cDNA made from the entire isolated RNA. Here immunoSEQ multiplex PCR was the method, and the copy in TCRdb shows in-frame clones only, minus some. The sample records more than 100,000 clones, around 17% being singletons. Concerning this clone itself: Its antigen is unidentified.

Sequenced: central memory CD4+ T cells from blood. The clonotype was recovered from a young man with type 1 diabetes. The chain combines TRBV6-5 with TRBJ2-3; D is possibly TRBD1 (6 bases). The CDR3 loop is CASSSGLGGTQYF. CDR3 DNA sequence: TGTGCCAGCAGTTCCGGGTTAGGGGGTACGCAGTATTTT.